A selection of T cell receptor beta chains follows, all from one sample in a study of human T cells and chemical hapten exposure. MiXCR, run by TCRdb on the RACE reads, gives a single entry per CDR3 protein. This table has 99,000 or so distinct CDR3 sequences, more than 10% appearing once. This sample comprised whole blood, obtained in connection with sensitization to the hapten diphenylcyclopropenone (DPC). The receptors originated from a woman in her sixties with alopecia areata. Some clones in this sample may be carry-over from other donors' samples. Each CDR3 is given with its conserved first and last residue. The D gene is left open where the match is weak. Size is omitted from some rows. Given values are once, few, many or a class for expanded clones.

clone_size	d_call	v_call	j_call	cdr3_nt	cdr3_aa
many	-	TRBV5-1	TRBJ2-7	TGCGCCAGCAGCTTTGGTCGGCAGGGAGGCCCCTACGAGCAGTACTTC	CASSFGRQGGPYEQYF
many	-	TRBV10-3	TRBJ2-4	TGTGCCATCAGTGAGTCTCGCGACATTCAGTACTTC	CAISESRDIQYF
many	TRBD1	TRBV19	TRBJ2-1	TGTGCCAGTAGTATTGATATACTCGGAGGACAGGGTGCTTACAATGAGCAGTTCTTC	CASSIDILGGQGAYNEQFF
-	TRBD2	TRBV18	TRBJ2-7	TGTGCCAGCTCACCAATCCTAGCGGGGGTGTACGAGCAGTACTTC	CASSPILAGVYEQYF
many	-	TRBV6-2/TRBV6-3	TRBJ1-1	TGTGCCAGCAGTTACGCATTTGAAGCTTTCTTT	CASSYAFEAFF
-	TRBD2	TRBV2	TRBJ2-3	TGTGCCAGCTATAATTGGTTTGGGATGGGGGGGTCTACAGATACGCAGTATTTT	CASYNWFGMGGSTDTQYF
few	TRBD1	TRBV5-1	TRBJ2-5	TGCGCCAGCAGCTCGGGACAGGTTATTCAAGAGACCCAGTACTTC	CASSSGQVIQETQYF
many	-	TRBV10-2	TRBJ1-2	TGCGCCAGCAGTGAGTCGAATCCCCTCTATGGCTACACCTTC	CASSESNPLYGYTF
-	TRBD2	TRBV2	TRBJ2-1	TGTGCCAGCAACCGGGACTATATCGATGAGCAGTTCTTC	CASNRDYIDEQFF
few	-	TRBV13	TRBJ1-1	TGTGCCAGCAGCTTAATTTGGAGCGGGAACACTGAAGCTTTCTTT	CASSLIWSGNTEAFF
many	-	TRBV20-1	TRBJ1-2	TGCAGTGCTAGAGTTCGGCAGGGACACTATGGCTACACCTTC	CSARVRQGHYGYTF
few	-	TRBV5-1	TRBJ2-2	TGCGCCAGCAGCTCCGGGATCTACACCGGGGAGCTGTTTTTT	CASSSGIYTGELFF
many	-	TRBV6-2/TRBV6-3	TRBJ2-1	TGTGCCAGCAGACCCCTCGGGGGTTTGGAGTATGAGCAGTTCTTC	CASRPLGGLEYEQFF
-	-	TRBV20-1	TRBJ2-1	TGCAGTGCTTTCCGGGACTCCACTTCCTGGGGCCTGCTGGGTGAGCAGTTCTTC	CSAFRDSTSWGLLGEQFF
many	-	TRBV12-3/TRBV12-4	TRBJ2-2	TGTGCCAGCAGTTTAGGGGCAGGTGGGGAGCTGTTTTTT	CASSLGAGGELFF
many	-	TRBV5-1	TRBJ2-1	TGCGCCAGCAGCTTGCCCGGGGCCAGCTCCTACAATGAGCAGTTCTTC	CASSLPGASSYNEQFF
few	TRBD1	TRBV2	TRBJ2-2	TGTGCCACTTCGGACAGGGGCACCGGGGAGCTGTTTTTT	CATSDRGTGELFF
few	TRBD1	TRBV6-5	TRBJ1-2	TGTGCCAGCAGCATGACAGGGGCGCTAGGCTACACCTTC	CASSMTGALGYTF
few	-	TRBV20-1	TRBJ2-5	TGCAGTGCGTGGGGGAGGGAGACCCAGTACTTC	CSAWGRETQYF
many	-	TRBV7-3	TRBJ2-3	TGTGCCAGCAGCTTGGGGGGGCCCGGCACAGATACGCAGTATTTT	CASSLGGPGTDTQYF
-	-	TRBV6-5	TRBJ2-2	TGTGCCAGCAGCTCTAATCCCCAGGCCGGGGAGCTGTTTTTT	CASSSNPQAGELFF
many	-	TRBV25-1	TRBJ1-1	TGTGCCAGCAGTGAAACTGGGTGGACTGAAGCTTTCTTT	CASSETGWTEAFF
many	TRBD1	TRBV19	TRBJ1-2	TGTGCCAGTAGCCGTAGACAGGGGAATGGCTACACCTTC	CASSRRQGNGYTF
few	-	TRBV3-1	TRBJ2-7	TGTGCCAGCAGCGGCCAGTGGGGGGAATACGAGCAGTACTTC	CASSGQWGEYEQYF
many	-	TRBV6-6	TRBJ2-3	TGTGCCAGCAGTTACGAGGGCACAGATACGCAGTATTTT	CASSYEGTDTQYF
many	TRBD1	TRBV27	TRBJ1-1	TGTGCCAGCAGAAGGGACAGGGGAGACACTGAAGCTTTCTTT	CASRRDRGDTEAFF
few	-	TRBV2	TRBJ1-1	TGTGCCAGCAGAGCCAGGGGTGGGACTGAAGCTTTCTTT	CASRARGGTEAFF
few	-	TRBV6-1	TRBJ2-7	TGTGCCAGCAGAGGTTTGGGACCCTCCTACGAGCAGTACTTC	CASRGLGPSYEQYF
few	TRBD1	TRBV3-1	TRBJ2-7	TGTGCCAGCAGCCAAGATAGTTGGGGGACAGGGGGCTCCGAGCAGTACTTC	CASSQDSWGTGGSEQYF
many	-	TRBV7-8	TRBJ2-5	TGTGCCAGCAGCTCCGACTTGAAAGCTACCCAGTACTTC	CASSSDLKATQYF
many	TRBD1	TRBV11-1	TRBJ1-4	TGTGCCAGCAGTCGACAGGGTGGAGAAAAACTGTTTTTT	CASSRQGGEKLFF
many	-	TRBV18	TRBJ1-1	TGTGCCAGCTCACCGGGCGGGGGGCACACTGAAGCTTTCTTT	CASSPGGGHTEAFF
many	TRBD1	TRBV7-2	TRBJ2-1	TGTGCCAGCAGCTTGGACAGGGGAAGCTACAATGAGCAGTTCTTC	CASSLDRGSYNEQFF